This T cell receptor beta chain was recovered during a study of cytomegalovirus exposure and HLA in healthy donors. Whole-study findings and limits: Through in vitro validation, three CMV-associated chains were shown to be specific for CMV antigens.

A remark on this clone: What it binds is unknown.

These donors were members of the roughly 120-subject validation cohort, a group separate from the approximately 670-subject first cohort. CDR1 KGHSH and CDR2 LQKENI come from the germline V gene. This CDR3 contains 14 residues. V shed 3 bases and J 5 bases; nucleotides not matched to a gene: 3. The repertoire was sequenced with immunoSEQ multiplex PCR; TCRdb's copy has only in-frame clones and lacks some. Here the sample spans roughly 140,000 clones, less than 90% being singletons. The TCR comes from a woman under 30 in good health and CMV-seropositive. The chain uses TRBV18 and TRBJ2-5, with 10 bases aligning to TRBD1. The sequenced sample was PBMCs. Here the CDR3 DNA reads TGTGCCAGCTCACCGACAGGGGGCATGGAGACCCAGTACTTC. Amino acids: CASSPTGGMETQYF.